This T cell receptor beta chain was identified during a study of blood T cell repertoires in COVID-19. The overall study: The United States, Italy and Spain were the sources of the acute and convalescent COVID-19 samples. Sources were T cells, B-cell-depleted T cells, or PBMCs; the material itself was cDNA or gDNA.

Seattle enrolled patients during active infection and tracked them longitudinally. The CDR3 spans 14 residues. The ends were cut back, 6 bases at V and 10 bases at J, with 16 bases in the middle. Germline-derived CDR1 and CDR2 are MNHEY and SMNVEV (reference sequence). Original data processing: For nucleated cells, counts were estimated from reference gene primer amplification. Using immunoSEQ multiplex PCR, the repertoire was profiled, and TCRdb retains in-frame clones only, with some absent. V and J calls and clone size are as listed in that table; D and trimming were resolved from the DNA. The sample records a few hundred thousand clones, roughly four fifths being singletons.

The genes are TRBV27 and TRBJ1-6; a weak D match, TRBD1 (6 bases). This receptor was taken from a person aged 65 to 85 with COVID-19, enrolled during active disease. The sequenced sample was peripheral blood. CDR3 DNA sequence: TGTGCCAGCAGCATGGGGGCAGGGCTCTCACCCCTCCACTTT. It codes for CASSMGAGLSPLHF.